The sequence of this T cell receptor (beta chain) was determined in a study of blood T cell repertoires in COVID-19. A single count supports this clone. Sequenced by immunoSEQ multiplex PCR; TCRdb stores in-frame clones only, minus some. This table has some 210,000 clones, just over 90% appearing once. This sequence was found in a man under 40 with acute or convalescent COVID-19. The sample consisted of peripheral blood.

The CDR3 nucleotides read TGTGCCAGCAGCGAAGGAGGCTCTGGAAACACCATATATTTT. It translates to CASSEGGSGNTIYF. The chain couples TRBV28 to TRBJ1-3; D gene unclear. This CDR3 has 14 amino acids. Germline V lookup: CDR1 MDHEN, CDR2 SYDVKM. V lost 6 bases and J 0 bases, leaving 9 bases between the germline ends.